This T cell receptor (beta chain) is from a study of blood T cell repertoires in COVID-19. As for the study in general: Samples of COVID-19 (acute and convalescent) were obtained from the United States, Italy and Spain.

Only one count was recorded for this clone. The germline V gene has CDR1 SQVTM and CDR2 ANQGSEA. The J segment lost 0 bases and the V segment lost 6 bases, leaving 4 bases of the junction unmatched. This CDR3 spans 13 amino acids. The repertoire was sequenced with immunoSEQ multiplex PCR; TCRdb's copy has only in-frame clones and lacks some. Among about 170,000 clones listed, more than 70% were seen once. The sequencing sample was made of peripheral blood. This receptor was identified in a woman in her seventies who had recovered from COVID-19. The chain links TRBV29-1 to TRBJ2-7, with 8 nucleotides matching TRBD2. Written as DNA, the CDR3 is TGCAGCGTCCGGGGGGGTGCCTCCTACGAGCAGTACTTC. It specifies CSVRGGASYEQYF.